A selection of T cell receptor beta chains follows, all from one sample in a study of cytomegalovirus exposure and HLA in healthy donors. Repertoires were generated with immunoSEQ multiplex PCR, while TCRdb's copy carries only in-frame clones and drops some. Found here are around 110,000 clones, 60% to 85% of them singletons; the top ten hold 1.6%. Sequencing was carried out using PBMCs. The receptor set was obtained from a woman younger than 30 in good health and CMV-seronegative. The CDR3 runs from the conserved cysteine through the conserved F or W. A D gene is named only where the DNA matches it firmly. Size is omitted from some rows. Given values are once, few, many or a class for expanded clones.

>TRBD1|once|TRBV13|TRBJ1-1|14
CASSLGTGDTEAFF
TGTGCCAGCAGCTTGGGGACAGGGGACACTGAAGCTTTCTTT
>.|.|TRBV2|TRBJ1-6|16
CASSGVVDRENSPLHF
TGTGCCAGCAGTGGAGTCGTAGACAGAGAAAATTCACCCCTCCACTTT
>TRBD1|.|TRBV27|TRBJ2-3|15
CASSSTGQGTDTQYF
TGTGCCAGCAGTTCCACGGGACAGGGCACAGATACGCAGTATTTT
>TRBD2|.|TRBV9|TRBJ2-3|19
CASSGRGSGGASSTDTQYF
TGTGCCAGCAGCGGACGTGGAAGCGGGGGGGCTAGTTCGACAGATACGCAGTATTTT
>TRBD1|.|TRBV14|TRBJ1-6|15
CASSAQTGQHSPLHF
TGTGCCAGCAGCGCCCAAACGGGACAGCATTCACCCCTCCACTTT
>TRBD1|.|TRBV5-1|TRBJ2-4|14
CASGPTGGADIQYF
TGCGCCAGCGGACCGACAGGGGGCGCAGACATTCAGTACTTC
>.|.|TRBV19|TRBJ2-7|15
CASSIGRSSSYEQYF
TGTGCCAGTAGTATCGGCAGGTCGAGCTCCTACGAGCAGTACTTC
>.|once|TRBV7-9|TRBJ1-6|15
CASSLEQGNSSPLHF
TGTGCCAGCAGCTTAGAACAGGGAAATAGTTCACCCCTCCACTTT
>.|.|TRBV4-1|TRBJ1-1|14
CASTTGQYNTEAFF
TGCGCCAGCACCACAGGACAGTATAACACTGAAGCTTTCTTT
>.|.|TRBV23-1|TRBJ1-2|14
CASRITQGHYGYTF
TGCGCCAGCAGGATAACACAGGGACACTACGGCTACACCTTC
>.|.|TRBV9|TRBJ2-2|14
CASSARLSAGELFF
TGTGCCAGCAGCGCCAGACTTAGCGCCGGGGAGCTGTTTTTT
>TRBD1|.|TRBV6-5|TRBJ1-2|14
CASRSTGGDYGYTF
TGTGCCAGCAGATCAACAGGGGGGGACTATGGCTACACCTTC
>.|.|TRBV6-6|TRBJ2-7|16
CASSYSTQGRMGEQYF
TGTGCCAGCAGTTACTCGACGCAGGGTCGAATGGGCGAGCAGTACTTC
>.|.|TRBV28|TRBJ2-5|13
CASSNRDLLRSYF
TGTGCCAGCAGCAACCGGGACTTACTTCGCTCCTACTTC
>.|few|TRBV9|TRBJ2-7|17
CASSEGGGRGGTYEQYF
TGTGCCAGCAGCGAGGGAGGCGGCAGGGGAGGGACCTACGAGCAGTACTTC
>.|.|TRBV9|TRBJ2-1|11
CASSVGAERFF
TGTGCCAGCAGCGTAGGGGCAGAACGGTTCTTC
>TRBD1|.|TRBV5-6|TRBJ1-2|13
CASTPGGTGDLSF
TGTGCCAGCACCCCCGGGGGGACAGGGGATCTATCCTTC
>TRBD1|.|TRBV19|TRBJ2-7|14
CASSRDRSSYEQYF
TGTGCCAGTAGTCGGGACAGGAGCTCCTACGAGCAGTACTTC
>TRBD1|.|TRBV7-7|TRBJ2-1|13
CASSPDRGHEQFF
TGTGCTAGCAGCCCTGACAGGGGGCATGAGCAGTTCTTC
>TRBD1|few|TRBV19|TRBJ1-1|14
CASSMGQLNTEAFF
TGTGCCAGTAGTATGGGACAGCTGAACACTGAAGCTTTCTTT
>.|.|TRBV19|TRBJ1-6|11
CASIGRSPLHF
TGTGCCAGTATCGGCAGGTCACCCCTCCACTTT
>TRBD1|.|TRBV27|TRBJ2-7|12
CASSRTGGEQYF
TGTGCCAGCAGCCGGACAGGCGGGGAGCAGTACTTC
>TRBD1|.|TRBV30|TRBJ1-1|13
CAWSAGTDVEAFF
TGTGCCTGGAGTGCCGGGACAGACGTTGAAGCTTTCTTT
>.|.|TRBV18|TRBJ1-1|13
CASSLGGDTEAFF
TGTGCCAGCTCACTAGGAGGGGACACTGAAGCTTTCTTT
>.|.|TRBV4-2|TRBJ1-1|12
CASSQADCMAFF
TGTGCCAGCAGCCAAGCGGACTGTATGGCTTTCTTT
>TRBD1|.|TRBV6-5|TRBJ2-2|13
CASSRGQGRRLFF
TGTGCCAGCAGCCGAGGACAGGGTAGGAGGCTGTTTTTT
>.|.|TRBV28|TRBJ1-2|15
CASTIIQGLNYGYTF
TGTGCCAGCACAATCATCCAGGGACTTAACTATGGCTACACCTTC
>.|.|TRBV5-1|TRBJ1-1|14
CASSSTGRNTEAFF
TGCGCCAGCAGCTCGACAGGAAGGAACACTGAAGCTTTCTTT
>TRBD2|few|TRBV5-6|TRBJ2-1|14
CASNAGGPLGEQFF
TGTGCCAGCAACGCGGGGGGGCCCCTAGGTGAGCAGTTCTTC
>.|.|TRBV28|TRBJ1-6|17
CASSLVRSWGPNSPLHF
TGTGCCAGCAGTTTAGTTAGGTCGTGGGGGCCTAATTCACCCCTCCACTTT
>.|.|TRBV30|TRBJ1-2|13
CACPGDTNYGYTF
TGTGCCTGCCCCGGGGACACTAACTATGGCTACACCTTC
>.|.|TRBV19|TRBJ1-1|14
CASSLQGRNTEAFF
TGTGCCAGTAGTCTCCAGGGCCGGAACACTGAAGCTTTCTTT
>TRBD1|.|TRBV28|TRBJ1-2|14
CASSRDRGTPGYTF
TGTGCCAGCAGTCGCGACAGGGGAACTCCTGGCTACACCTTC
>TRBD1|once|TRBV6-5|TRBJ2-7|15
CASSLRTGPSYEQYF
TGTGCCAGCAGCCTTCGGACAGGGCCATCCTACGAGCAGTACTTC
>.|.|TRBV7-9|TRBJ1-6|13
CASSLEGDSPLHF
TGTGCCAGCAGCTTAGAAGGGGATTCACCCCTCCACTTT
>TRBD1|.|TRBV6-1|TRBJ1-5|14
CASSLGQGGQPQHF
TGTGCCAGCAGCCTTGGACAGGGCGGTCAGCCCCAGCATTTT
>.|.|TRBV5-1|TRBJ2-6|16
CASSLNMALGANVLTF
TGCGCCAGCAGCTTGAACATGGCCCTTGGGGCCAACGTCCTGACTTTC
>.|.|TRBV5-6|TRBJ2-7|14
CASSFTGNSYEQYF
TGTGCCAGCAGCTTTACCGGGAACTCCTACGAGCAGTACTTC
>.|.|TRBV6-1|TRBJ1-6|14
CASSEGGGYSPLHF
TGTGCCAGCAGTGAAGGCGGGGGTTATTCACCCCTCCACTTT
>.|.|TRBV6-1|TRBJ1-5|15
CASSNTGSRNQPQHF
TGTGCCAGCAGTAATACAGGGTCTCGCAATCAGCCCCAGCATTTT
>TRBD1|.|TRBV5-1|TRBJ1-3|15
CASSLSTGAGNTIYF
TGCGCCAGCAGCTTGAGCACAGGGGCTGGAAACACCATATATTTT
>.|few|TRBV4-1|TRBJ1-4|16
CASSQEHQGLGEKLFF
TGCGCCAGCAGCCAAGAACACCAGGGATTAGGTGAAAAACTGTTTTTT
>.|few|TRBV5-8|TRBJ2-7|14
CASSEPWTEYEQYF
TGTGCCAGCAGCGAACCCTGGACAGAATACGAGCAGTACTTC